The clone carrying this T cell receptor beta chain was seen a handful of times. This entry is derived from a study of blood T cell repertoires in COVID-19. Authors' methods: Reference gene primer amplification gave estimated nucleated cell counts. The protocol was immunoSEQ multiplex PCR, while the TCRdb copy is restricted to in-frame clones and leaves out a portion. V and J calls and clone size are given by that table; D and trimming were obtained from the DNA. The table has some 100,000 clones, roughly 88% seen once. This receptor was identified in a human donor in a cohort sampled during active COVID-19. Sequencing input: peripheral blood.

CDR3 residues: CASSLIDRGRIGYTF. The CDR3 bases are TGTGCCAGCAGTTTAATCGACAGGGGTAGGATTGGCTACACCTTC. The V gene is TRBV27, the J gene TRBJ1-2; 8 positions agree with TRBD1. The germline V gene has CDR1 MNHEY and CDR2 SMNVEV (reference sequence). Trimming removed 2 bases from V and 7 bases from J; junction bases left unmatched: 9. The CDR3 extends over 15 amino acids.